A selection of T cell receptor beta chains follows, all from one sample in a study of T-cell reconstitution after alpha-beta-depleted transplantation in children. TCRdb recomputed calls from the PCR reads with MiXCR, one row per CDR3 protein. The table shows 450,000 to 500,000 distinct CDR3 sequences, with around 13% occurring only once. The specimen was PBMCs from the stem cell graft donor, collected from the stem cell graft. The receptors were sampled from a human donor who donated a stem cell graft to a child with combined immunodeficiency. CDR3s include the opening cysteine and the closing phenylalanine or tryptophan. A D gene is named only where the DNA matches it firmly. Expanded clones are given a class, and other clones once, few, many or no size at all.

TRBD1 | . | TRBJ1-6 | TRBV5-6 | 15 | CASSLIDRGVSPLHF | TGTGCCAGCAGCTTGATCGACAGGGGAGTTTCACCCCTCCACTTT
TRBD2 | . | TRBJ2-5 | TRBV12-3/TRBV12-4 | 15 | CASSSPRTSIETQYF | TGTGCCAGCAGTTCCCCCCGGACTAGTATCGAGACCCAGTACTTC
TRBD2 | few | TRBJ2-3 | TRBV6-1 | 15 | CASSKGLAGGDTQYF | TGTGCCAGCAGTAAAGGACTAGCGGGGGGAGATACGCAGTATTTT
. | . | TRBJ2-5 | TRBV18 | 16 | CASSPPEGIRQETQYF | TGTGCCAGCTCACCACCGGAGGGGATTAGACAAGAGACCCAGTACTTC
. | few | TRBJ1-1 | TRBV11-2 | 14 | CASRRQDLSTEAFF | TGTGCCAGCAGGCGACAGGATTTGAGCACTGAAGCTTTCTTT
TRBD1 | . | TRBJ1-2 | TRBV7-9 | 14 | CASSSRQGHYGYTF | TGTGCCAGCAGCTCGAGACAGGGCCACTATGGCTACACCTTC
TRBD1 | few | TRBJ2-4 | TRBV11-2 | 17 | CASTSFAFRGRANIQYF | TGTGCCAGCACGTCATTCGCATTCAGGGGGCGTGCTAACATTCAGTACTTC
. | few | TRBJ1-6 | TRBV7-9 | 14 | CASSFGQGGSPLHF | TGTGCCAGCAGCTTTGGGCAGGGAGGATCACCCCTCCACTTT
. | few | TRBJ2-2 | TRBV6-2/TRBV6-3 | 16 | CASSWGPVEGTGELFF | TGTGCCAGCAGCTGGGGCCCAGTCGAGGGGACCGGGGAGCTGTTTTTT
. | many | TRBJ2-5 | TRBV29-1 | 14 | CSVAGLSDWETQYF | TGCAGCGTTGCCGGCCTATCGGATTGGGAGACCCAGTACTTC
TRBD2 | . | TRBJ2-1 | TRBV7-8 | 16 | CASSSRLAGGVYEQFF | TGTGCCAGCAGCTCACGACTAGCGGGGGGCGTCTATGAGCAGTTCTTC
. | few | TRBJ1-2 | TRBV6-5 | 15 | CASSSGHLLGYGYTF | TGTGCCAGCAGTTCGGGACATTTACTAGGCTATGGCTACACCTTC
. | few | TRBJ1-5 | TRBV27 | 13 | CASSLSYGWPQHF | TGTGCCAGCAGTTTATCCTACGGGTGGCCCCAGCATTTT
TRBD2 | . | TRBJ2-2 | TRBV10-3 | 16 | CAISDIAGGVTGELFF | TGTGCCATCAGTGACATAGCGGGAGGGGTCACCGGGGAGCTGTTTTTT
. | many | TRBJ2-7 | TRBV28 | 15 | CASTTQGTVSYEQYF | TGTGCCAGCACTACCCAGGGGACGGTCTCCTACGAGCAGTACTTC
. | many | TRBJ2-5 | TRBV24-1 | 14 | CATSDQTGLETQYF | TGTGCCACCAGTGACCAAACAGGTCTCGAGACCCAGTACTTC
TRBD1 | few | TRBJ2-2 | TRBV10-3 | 17 | CAISESGTAANTGELFF | TGTGCCATCAGTGAGTCTGGGACAGCCGCGAACACCGGGGAGCTGTTTTTT